This T cell receptor (beta chain) was sequenced for a study of blood T cell repertoires in COVID-19 (dated by TCRdb to 2018 to 2021). Regarding the study in general: Samples from collaborators originated in the United States, Italy and Spain and spanned both the acute and convalescent phases of COVID-19. The prospective study material was composed of cDNA or gDNA derived from T cells, B-cell-depleted T cells, or PBMCs. The dataset comprised deeply sampled blood TCRbeta repertoires from subjects exposed to, actively infected with, or recovered from COVID-19. A freely available public database, intended as a resource for researchers studying the immune response to SARS-CoV-2, is where the repertoires were released. The samples were drawn from the first 160 participants of the ongoing ImmuneRACE study and from 1,200 or so subjects provided by 6 global collaborators. A de-identified subject ID, COVID-19 status, age in years and sex were almost always included in the sample metadata. Where HLA class I and class II types were available, the types were taken from metadata supplied by the sample provider, not from assay-based typing. What the research found in general, with its limitations: Clinical and demographic metadata were provided uncurated, with the amount varying by source and participant.

With respect to this clone: This receptor's antigen is unknown. No clone much larger than this one lies a single base away; base qualities are absent.

One collaborating source in Seattle enrolled patients while the patients were actively infected and followed the patients over time throughout the course of disease. Collaborating institutions collected whole blood in K2EDTA tubes following their own protocols. For TCRbeta analysis, collaborator samples were shipped as frozen whole blood, as isolated PBMCs, or as DNA extracted from either sample type. Counted from cysteine to phenylalanine, this CDR3 has 14 amino acids. Only CDR3 DNA is held: 42 bases, read in frame from base 1. The germline V gene sets CDR1 to ENHRY and CDR2 to SYGVKD. V and J are trimmed by 4 bases and 8 bases, and the gene matches miss 5 bases of the junction. TCRbeta CDR3 regions were amplified from genomic DNA using the immunoSEQ Assay, a bias-controlled multiplex PCR. Regarding the original processing steps: The number of nucleated cells in each sample was estimated from the amplification of reference gene primers within the assay. To quantify the absolute abundance of each unique TCRbeta CDR3 rearrangement, sequence reads were collapsed and filtered. For each sample, productive Simpson clonality was calculated as the square root of Simpson's diversity index over productive rearrangements. Sourced from immuneACCESS, this table was stored by TCRdb with only in-frame sequences that have V and J called. A share of the clones is absent; for the studies checked, an unresolved V gene accounts for under half, and the remainder has no known explanation. V and J calls and clone size come straight from that table; D and trimming were deduced from the DNA. The sample has over 75,000 clones on record, just over 85% of them singletons. Approximately 2% of the sample lies in the top ten.

The sequence came from a man between 45 and 60 years old with COVID-19, enrolled during active disease. The rearrangement joined TRBV10-3 to TRBJ2-1; 10 junctional bases match TRBD1. Sequenced input: peripheral blood. Here is the DNA: TGTGCCATCAGTGCCGGGACAGGGGTCCATGAGCAGTTCTTC. It encodes CAISAGTGVHEQFF.